These 28 T cell receptor beta chains were all obtained from the same sample, sequenced in a study of cytomegalovirus exposure and HLA in healthy donors. 13 Jbeta primers and 60 Vbeta primers were used for the PCR. Assay used: immunoSEQ multiplex PCR; TCRdb lists only in-frame clones, some missing. The table includes under 85,000 clones, about 73% detected once. Sequencing was done on a sample of PBMCs. These TCRs come from a woman aged 25 to 45 in good health and CMV-seronegative.

V gene TRBV28 combines with J gene TRBJ2-1, with D possibly matching TRBD2 (5 bases). The CDR3 covers 15 residues. Germline values: CDR1 MDHEN, CDR2 SYDVKM. The ends were cut back, 3 bases at V and 6 bases at J, with 15 bases in the middle. Here the CDR3 reads CASSLRRRARNEQFF. The CDR3 nucleotides are TGTGCCAGCAGTTTGCGGCGGCGGGCACGCAATGAGCAGTTCTTC.

This chain joins TRBV10-3 and TRBJ2-5; D not resolved. The CDR3 runs 14 residues. Germline CDR1 ENHRY, CDR2 SYGVKD. Trimming stripped 0 bases from V and 5 bases from J, with 10 bases between. CDR3 nucleotides: TGTGCCATCAGTGAGTCGGTTAGCTTGGAGACCCAGTACTTC. Residues: CAISESVSLETQYF.

J is TRBJ2-5 and V is TRBV6-5; 8 nucleotides align to TRBD2. Trimming took 0 bases from V and 2 from J; bases not matched to a gene: 5. Germline V gene sequence: CDR1 MNHEY, CDR2 SVGAGI. CDR3 length equals 16 residues. The CDR3 nucleotides are TGTGCCAGCAGTTACTCCCAGCGGGGGAGACAAGAGACCCAGTACTTC. This sequence encodes CASSYSQRGRQETQYF.

This clone has only a few counts. V and J are TRBV28 and TRBJ2-1; perhaps TRBD1 as D (5 bases). This CDR3 spans 15 amino acids. CDR1 and CDR2 (germline): MDHEN, SYDVKM. Trimming shortened V by 3 bases and J by 3 bases, and 12 bases separated the two germline ends. As DNA, the CDR3 is TGTGCCAGCAGTTTCCCCGACAGTTACTACAATGAGCAGTTCTTC. Its protein is CASSFPDSYYNEQFF.

The chain uses TRBV29-1 and TRBJ2-3; 9 nucleotides align to TRBD2. Germline lookup yields CDR1 SQVTM and CDR2 ANQGSEA. This CDR3 is 15 amino acids long. Germline trimming cut 3 bases from V and 0 bases from J; bases unmatched to any gene: 4. The chain's CDR3 is CSVEVAGVSTDTQYF. CDR3 in DNA: TGCAGCGTTGAGGTAGCGGGGGTAAGCACAGATACGCAGTATTTT.

The gene calls are TRBV7-9 and TRBJ1-1; D is unclear. This CDR3 comprises 12 residues. V lost 7 bases and J 3 bases, leaving 9 bases between the germline ends. Germline CDR1 and CDR2: SEHNR and FQNEAQ (reference sequence). This CDR3 reads CASTVGDTEAFF. The CDR3 region has the DNA TGTGCCAGCACCGTCGGGGACACTGAAGCTTTCTTT.

The chain has TRBV7-6 and TRBJ2-5, with 7 positions matching TRBD2. The CDR3 length is 14 residues. After removal of 5 bases from V and 3 bases from J, the junction contained 6 bases not matched to a gene. Germline V CDR1 and CDR2: SGHVS, FNYEAQ. The CDR3 sequence: CASSPPGGEETQYF. The CDR3 nucleotides read TGTGCCAGCAGCCCCCCGGGAGGCGAAGAGACCCAGTACTTC.

The CDR3 sequence is CASSTDLENSPLHF. DNA of the CDR3: TGTGCCAGCAGCACCGACTTAGAAAATTCACCCCTCCACTTT. The rearrangement uses TRBV4-2 and TRBJ1-6, with D hard to call. Germline assignment: CDR1 LGHNA and CDR2 YNFKEQ. This CDR3 contains 14 residues. With 5 bases removed from V and 7 bases from J, the gap between germline ends came to 12 bases.

This clone came up a few times. V is TRBV6-4 and J is TRBJ2-1; 7 bases map to TRBD1. The CDR3 extends over 15 amino acids. The V gene end was trimmed by 6 bases and the J gene end by 2 bases; junction bases not matched to a gene: 7. The germline gives CDR1 MRHNA, CDR2 SNTAGT. The CDR3 region has the DNA TGTGCCAGCAGCGCGCGAGGGGGCACCTACAATGAGCAGTTCTTC. Protein: CASSARGGTYNEQFF.

This chain connects TRBV19 to TRBJ2-3; 8 bases line up with TRBD2. The CDR3 contains 14 residues. Germline V gives CDR1 LNHDA, CDR2 SQIVND (reference sequence). Trimming removed 3 bases from V and 3 bases from J; junction bases left unmatched: 2. The CDR3 here is CASSIRGGTDTQYF. In nucleotides, the CDR3 is TGTGCCAGTAGTATTCGGGGGGGGACAGATACGCAGTATTTT.

The V gene is TRBV6-1, the J gene TRBJ2-7, with TRBD1 identical over 7 bases. Germline CDR1 and CDR2: MNHNS and SASEGT. The CDR3 spans 15 residues. After removal of 4 bases from V and 5 bases from J, the junction contained 11 bases not matched to a gene. CDR3 sequence reads: CASSVLSDREHEQYF. DNA of the CDR3: TGTGCCAGCAGTGTCCTCTCTGACAGGGAACACGAGCAGTACTTC.

This clone was seen a single time. J is TRBJ1-5 and V is TRBV5-6, with D possibly TRBD1 on 5 matching bases. This CDR3 has 14 residues. Trimming took off 3 bases at V and 2 bases at J, with 9 bases between the two ends. Germline-derived CDR1 and CDR2 are SGHDT and YYEEEE. Written as DNA, the CDR3 is TGTGCCAGCAGCTCCGGGGGTGGCAATCAGCCCCAGCATTTT. It encodes CASSSGGGNQPQHF.

The chain carries TRBV7-9 and TRBJ2-1; a possible D gene is TRBD1 (6 bases). Trimming shortened V by 5 bases and J by 6 bases, and 23 bases separated the two germline ends. CDR1 and CDR2 (germline): SEHNR, FQNEAQ (reference sequence). This CDR3 comprises 17 residues. The CDR3 coding sequence is TGTGCCAGCAGCCCCAGAAGGCCGGACAGAAACCCCAATGAGCAGTTCTTC. It encodes CASSPRRPDRNPNEQFF.

The genes are TRBV6-1 and TRBJ2-1; 9 bases are shared with TRBD2. In germline, CDR1 is MNHNS, CDR2 SASEGT. This CDR3 contains 17 residues. Germline trimming cut 4 bases from V and 8 bases from J; bases unmatched to any gene: 15. The CDR3 sequence: CASSGPLGGGGAYEQFF. The CDR3 DNA follows: TGTGCCAGCAGTGGTCCACTAGGGGGCGGGGGGGCTTATGAGCAGTTCTTC.

This sequence joins TRBV4-1 and TRBJ2-2; 11 positions match TRBD2. The CDR3 has 17 residues. With V trimmed by 4 bases and J by 7 bases, 11 bases remained unmatched. Germline V gene data show CDR1 as MGHRA and CDR2 as YSYEKL. CDR3 nucleotides: TGCGCCAGCAGCCTCATGATACTAGCGGGGGAGGGCGGGGAGCTGTTTTTT. Its translation: CASSLMILAGEGGELFF.

The chain employs TRBV6-5 and TRBJ2-7; D might be TRBD1 (6 bases). The germline V gene encodes CDR1 MNHEY and CDR2 SVGAGI. V shed 2 bases and J shed 2 bases, with 10 bases lying between them. The CDR3 is 14 residues long. This chain's CDR3 is CASSYGGAPYEQYF. In DNA form, the CDR3 reads TGTGCCAGCAGTTACGGGGGCGCTCCCTACGAGCAGTACTTC.

Comment on this clone: One end of the junction fails to match germline, which may point to a read error. The chain carries TRBV25-1 and TRBJ2-5; a weak D match, TRBD2 (6 bases). CDR1 is MGHDK, CDR2 SYGVNS, per germline. The CDR3 is made up of 10 amino acids. In DNA form, the CDR3 reads TGTGCCGGCAGCGGGGAGACCCAGTACTTC. It translates to CAGSGETQYF.

The V and J genes are TRBV28 and TRBJ1-1, with D maybe TRBD1 (5 bases). This CDR3 has 13 residues. With 10 bases removed from V and 5 bases from J, the gap between germline ends came to 17 bases. CDR1 and CDR2 from the germline V gene are MDHEN and SYDVKM. CDR3 sequence (DNA): TGTGCCACCGAGGCAGGGCTATGGACTGAAGCTTTCTTT. Its protein product is CATEAGLWTEAFF.

The table lists this clone with a few counts. J is TRBJ2-3 and V is TRBV27; TRBD2 agrees at 8 bases. Germline V lookup: CDR1 MNHEY, CDR2 SMNVEV (reference sequence). Trimming took 3 bases from V and 4 from J; bases not matched to a gene: 12. The CDR3 length is 17 residues. The CDR3: CASSFLSGGAGPDTQYF. The CDR3 DNA follows: TGTGCCAGCAGTTTCCTCTCCGGGGGGGCGGGTCCAGATACGCAGTATTTT.

The gene calls are TRBV19 and TRBJ2-5; 8 bases agree with TRBD2. This CDR3 region has 14 residues. Germline trimming cut 7 bases from V and 4 bases from J; bases unmatched to any gene: 8. Looked up from germline, CDR1 is LNHDA and CDR2 is SQIVND (reference sequence). The DNA for the CDR3 is TGTGCCAGTACCTCGGGACTAGATAGAGAGACCCAGTACTTC. This gives the protein CASTSGLDRETQYF.

This clone was observed a handful of times. V is TRBV5-5 and J is TRBJ1-4; TRBD1 agrees at 8 bases. After removal of 4 bases from V and 8 bases from J, the junction contained 13 bases not matched to a gene. From germline, CDR1 is SGHKS and CDR2 YYEKEE (reference sequence). There are 16 residues in the CDR3. The CDR3 nucleotides read TGTGCCAGCAGCATCGGACAGGGACGCGCATCCGAAAAACTGTTTTTT. Its protein is CASSIGQGRASEKLFF.

CDR3 protein: CASSVGVDTQYF. The CDR3 bases are TGTGCCAGCAGCGTAGGAGTGGATACGCAGTATTTT. The rearrangement links TRBV9 to TRBJ2-3; D is undetermined. V gave up 0 bases and J gave up 6 bases, with 5 bases separating them. Germline V gives CDR1 SGDLS, CDR2 YYNGEE. The CDR3 runs to 12 residues.

The chain couples TRBV7-2 to TRBJ2-1; weak D call: TRBD1 (5 bases). V was clipped by 5 bases and J by 9 bases, with 14 bases between them. The CDR3 is 13 amino acids. CDR1 is SGHTA, CDR2 FQGNSA, per germline. The CDR3 loop reads CASSPLQGTEQFF. CDR3 DNA sequence: TGTGCCAGCAGCCCACTCCAGGGCACTGAGCAGTTCTTC.

This chain joins TRBV7-9 and TRBJ2-7; TRBD2 aligns across 10 bases. There are 15 residues in the CDR3. The germline CDR1 and CDR2 sequences are SEHNR and FQNEAQ (reference sequence). The V segment lost 5 bases and the J segment 7 bases; nucleotides outside the gene matches: 11. The DNA for the CDR3 is TGTGCCAGCAGCGTAATTCGGACTAGCGGTCCTGAGCAGTACTTC. It is translated as CASSVIRTSGPEQYF. Full variable domain (rest looked up from reference TRBV7-9 and TRBJ2-7): DTGVSQNPRHKITKRGQNVTFRCDPISEHNRLYWYRQTLGQGPEFLTYFQNEAQLEKSRLLSDRFSAERPKGSFSTLEIQRTEQGDSAMYLCASSVIRTSGPEQYFGPGTRLTVT.

This clone was picked up a small number of times. The genes are TRBV5-4 and TRBJ2-7, with a tentative D call TRBD2 (6 bases). Trimming took off 3 bases at V and 2 bases at J, with 15 bases between the two ends. Germline V gene lookup returns CDR1 SGHNT and CDR2 YYREEE (reference sequence). This CDR3 is built from 15 residues. The CDR3, as DNA: TGTGCCAGCAGCTCCCGGAGGGCGCCCACCTACGAGCAGTACTTC. Translating gives CASSSRRAPTYEQYF.

This chain connects TRBV6-6 to TRBJ1-1; 7 nucleotides line up with TRBD1. CDR3 length: 14 residues. The V gene end was trimmed by 2 bases and the J gene end by 1 base; junction bases not matched to a gene: 1. Per the germline V gene, CDR1 is MNHNY and CDR2 is SVGAGI (reference sequence). CDR3 DNA sequence: TGTGCCAGCAGTTACGGACAGGAGAACACTGAAGCTTTCTTT. Translated: CASSYGQENTEAFF.

The rearrangement joins TRBV4-3 to TRBJ2-6, with D possibly being TRBD1 (5 bases). In germline, CDR1 is LGHNA, CDR2 YSLEER. This CDR3 has 16 residues. Deletions cut 3 bases from V and 2 bases from J, with 11 bases between. CDR3 residues: CASSQDPTAGANVLTF. CDR3 DNA: TGCGCCAGCAGCCAGGATCCGACAGCTGGGGCCAACGTCCTGACTTTC.

The CDR3 DNA is TGTGCCAGCAGCTTAGTGGGGCAGGGGACCTACGAGCAGTACTTC. This sequence encodes CASSLVGQGTYEQYF. The chain recombines TRBV7-2 with TRBJ2-7; TRBD1 is a possible D gene (6 bases). The CDR3 sequence is 15 residues long. CDR1 is SGHTA, CDR2 FQGNSA, per germline. With 1 base removed from V and 2 bases from J, the gap between germline ends came to 12 bases. The entire variable domain, with the rest obtained from reference TRBV7-2 and TRBJ2-7, is as follows: GAGVSQSPSNKVTEKGKDVELRCDPISGHTALYWYRQSLGQGLEFLIYFQGNSAPDKSGLPSDRFSAERTGGSVSTLTIQRTQQEDSAVYLCASSLVGQGTYEQYFGPGTRLTVT.